The 17 T cell receptor beta chains in this list originate from one sample, sequenced in a study of early T cells in non-severe SARS-CoV-2 infection. TCRdb fed the 5' RACE reads into MiXCR, producing one record per CDR3 protein. The sample includes some 82,000 distinct CDR3 sequences, roughly 6% of them seen just once. Sequenced material: whole blood. All receptors derive from an adult who was a healthcare worker with PCR-confirmed SARS-CoV-2 infection or an uninfected control (not recorded which).

This clonotype has more than one count but fewer than ten. V usage is TRBV27 and J usage is TRBJ2-5; possibly TRBD1 for D (5 bases). V lost 6 bases and J lost 3, with 11 bases in between. The germline V gene encodes CDR1 MNHEY and CDR2 SMNVEV (reference sequence). The CDR3 covers 13 residues. CDR3 protein: CASRRQPKETQYF. The CDR3 nucleotides read TGTGCCAGCAGGCGACAGCCTAAAGAGACCCAGTACTTC.

This clonotype was observed a handful of times. The chain is built from TRBV5-4 and TRBJ2-1, with 10 bases identical to TRBD2. This CDR3 region has 16 residues. The V gene end was trimmed by 4 bases and the J gene end by 7 bases; junction bases not matched to a gene: 11. Per the germline V gene, CDR1 is SGHNT and CDR2 is YYREEE (reference sequence). The CDR3 DNA sequence: TGTGCCAGCAGCCCAGTAGCGGGGGGTACATCAAATGAGCAGTTCTTC. This encodes CASSPVAGGTSNEQFF. The complete variable domain, with remaining parts taken from reference TRBV5-4 and TRBJ2-1, reads ETGVTQSPTHLIKTRGQQVTLRCSSQSGHNTVSWYQQALGQGPQFIFQYYREEENGRGNFPPRFSGLQFPNYSSELNVNALELDDSALYLCASSPVAGGTSNEQFFGPGTRLTVL.

This clonotype was found many times. The J gene is TRBJ2-3, the V gene TRBV27, with 8 bases lining up with TRBD1. Germline values: CDR1 MNHEY, CDR2 SMNVEV (reference sequence). The junction had 6 bases not matched to a gene; V was cut back by 5 bases and J by 2 bases. The CDR3 totals 15 residues. The CDR3 loop reads CASSGGQAPTDTQYF. The CDR3 DNA is TGTGCCAGCAGTGGGGGACAGGCACCCACAGATACGCAGTATTTT.

This clonotype was counted many times. The chain employs TRBV2 and TRBJ2-2; D is perhaps TRBD1 (6 bases). This CDR3 is 12 amino acids long. The V end lost 7 bases, the J end lost 6 bases, and 9 bases lay between the germline ends. Looked up from germline, CDR1 is SNHLY and CDR2 is FYNNEI. The CDR3 DNA is TGTGCCAGCAAACAGGGTGCCGGGGAGCTGTTTTTT. Amino acids: CASKQGAGELFF.

The V call is TRBV5-6, the J call TRBJ1-1, with D possibly being TRBD1 (6 bases). The germline V and J ends were trimmed by 0 bases and 0 bases, with 18 bases remaining between them. Germline V lookup: CDR1 SGHDT, CDR2 YYEEEE. CDR3 length: 18 amino acids. The CDR3 region is CASSLGGAGDIMNTEAFF. In DNA, the CDR3 is TGTGCCAGCAGCTTGGGAGGGGCAGGGGATATCATGAACACTGAAGCTTTCTTT.

There are a few counts of this clonotype. The CDR3 spells CASSRTANQPQHF. The CDR3 DNA reads as TGTGCCAGTAGTAGAACAGCGAATCAGCCCCAGCATTTT. The genes are TRBV19 and TRBJ1-5; the D is unclear. Germline lookup yields CDR1 LNHDA and CDR2 SQIVND (reference sequence). CDR3 size: 13 residues. Trimming took off 4 bases at V and 4 bases at J, with 8 bases between the two ends.

This rearrangement joins TRBV5-6 to TRBJ2-1, with 8 bases lining up with TRBD1. The germline CDR1 and CDR2 sequences are SGHDT and YYEEEE. J gave up 6 bases and V 2 bases, and 10 bases lay outside the gene matches. CDR3 length equals 16 residues. The CDR3 DNA follows: TGTGCCAGCAGCTTCTTAGGACAGGGAGGAGGCAATGAGCAGTTCTTC. Its translation is CASSFLGQGGGNEQFF.

The rearrangement uses TRBV5-1 and TRBJ2-5, with D tentatively TRBD2 (7 bases). V was cut by 5 bases and J by 5 bases, with 16 bases left in between. The CDR3 contains 14 residues. The V gene's germline CDR1 is SGHRS and CDR2 YFSETQ. CDR3 nucleotide sequence: TGCGCCAGCAGTCGGGCGGGGGCCAGTGAGACCCAGTACTTC. Protein: CASSRAGASETQYF.

The chain has TRBV6-2 or TRBV6-3 and TRBJ2-3; weak D call: TRBD1 (6 bases). Germline V gene lookup returns CDR1 MNHEY and CDR2 SVGEGT. Between the trimmed V and J ends, which lost 0 bases and 6 bases, there was a span of 7 bases. The length of the CDR3 is 13 residues. The CDR3 reads CASSYSRGDTQYF. The CDR3 nucleotides are TGTGCCAGCAGTTACTCCAGGGGCGATACGCAGTATTTT.

This clonotype has at least ten counts. The V and J genes are TRBV5-5 and TRBJ2-2; either TRBD1 or TRBD2 may supply D (6 bases each). Germline-derived CDR1 and CDR2 are SGHKS and YYEKEE (reference sequence). This CDR3 contains 16 residues. V dropped 1 base and J dropped 4 bases, with 14 bases sitting between them. This chain's CDR3 is CASSLFWGAGTGELFF. DNA of the CDR3: TGTGCCAGCAGCTTGTTTTGGGGGGCAGGCACCGGGGAGCTGTTTTTT.

This chain uses TRBV3-1 with TRBJ2-3; D is unresolved. Germline V gene data show CDR1 as LGHDT and CDR2 as YNNKEL (reference sequence). There are 13 residues in the CDR3. V lost 4 bases and J lost 3, with 8 bases in between. The CDR3 DNA sequence: TGTGCCAGCAGCCGGGGAACGACAGATACGCAGTATTTT. It translates to CASSRGTTDTQYF.

The chain is built from TRBV20-1 and TRBJ2-5, with 12 bases that match TRBD2. This CDR3 contains 17 residues. The germline V gene encodes CDR1 DFQATT and CDR2 SNEGSKA (reference sequence). The J segment lost 2 bases and the V segment lost 5 bases, leaving 12 bases of the junction unmatched. The CDR3 region is CSAQSPSGRVVQETQYF. The DNA of the CDR3 is TGCAGTGCTCAATCCCCTAGCGGGAGGGTGGTACAAGAGACCCAGTACTTC.

This clonotype is a singleton in its sample. The V call is TRBV7-9, the J call TRBJ1-2, with 8 bases that match TRBD1. This CDR3 contains 16 residues. CDR1 SEHNR and CDR2 FQNEAQ come from the germline V gene (reference sequence). V lost 5 bases to trimming and J lost 3 bases; unmatched junction nucleotides: 11. CDR3 nucleotide sequence: TGTGCCAGCAGCCACCCTAGGGACAGGCAATACTATGGCTACACCTTC. Translation: CASSHPRDRQYYGYTF.

This clonotype was counted only a few times. V and J are TRBV4-1 and TRBJ2-7, with 10 bases that match TRBD1. In germline, CDR1 is MGHRA, CDR2 YSYEKL. V gave up 5 bases and J gave up 5 bases; unmatched junction bases: 3. The CDR3 is 13 amino acids. This CDR3 is CASSSGQGNEQYF. The DNA for the CDR3 is TGCGCCAGCAGCTCGGGACAGGGGAACGAGCAGTACTTC.

This clonotype was observed many times. The V call is TRBV7-6, the J call TRBJ2-1; D perhaps matches TRBD1 (5 bases). Trimming took 6 bases from V and 7 from J, leaving 10 bases between them. CDR3 length equals 12 residues. Germline-derived CDR1 and CDR2 are SGHVS and FNYEAQ. The CDR3 spells CASSQKGNEQFF. DNA of the CDR3: TGTGCCAGCAGTCAAAAGGGGAATGAGCAGTTCTTC.

There are many counts of this clonotype. The chain links TRBV29-1 to TRBJ2-3; no definite D call. Trimming removed 7 bases at V and 1 base at J, with 12 bases between. CDR1 and CDR2 (germline): SQVTM, ANQGSEA. The CDR3 is 13 amino acids. DNA for the CDR3: TGCAGCGGAAGGCGCCCCGGCACAGATACGCAGTATTTT. Its translation: CSGRRPGTDTQYF.

This chain links TRBV18 with TRBJ2-1; TRBD1 matches 10 bases. This CDR3 has 16 amino acids. V gave up 2 bases and J gave up 7 bases; unmatched junction bases: 8. Germline V gene lookup returns CDR1 KGHSH and CDR2 LQKENI. CDR3 region: CASSPTGTGARNEQFF. The CDR3 bases are TGTGCCAGCTCACCAACCGGGACAGGGGCGAGAAATGAGCAGTTCTTC.